Listed here is a single TCR beta chain. Its antigen is unknown. Base qualities are missing; no much larger clone stands one base away. The data derive from a study of blood T cell repertoires in COVID-19 (dated by TCRdb to about 2020). In the study overall: Collaborator samples came from the United States, Italy and Spain and covered acute and convalescent phases of COVID-19. The prospective study material was composed of cDNA or gDNA derived from T cells, B-cell-depleted T cells, or PBMCs. Deeply sampled blood TCRbeta repertoires from subjects exposed to, actively infected with, or recovered from COVID-19 were included in the dataset. The repertoires were released in a freely available public database meant as a resource for research on the immune response to SARS-CoV-2. The samples were drawn from two sources: the first 160 participants of the ongoing ImmuneRACE study, and over 1,000 subjects contributed by 6 global collaborators. The sample metadata nearly always contained a de-identified subject ID, COVID-19 status, age in years and sex. Where HLA class I and class II types were available, the types were taken from metadata supplied by the sample provider, not from assay-based typing. Overall study results and their limits: Clinical and demographic metadata were provided uncurated, with the amount varying by source and participant.

TCRbeta CDR3 regions were amplified from genomic DNA by means of the immunoSEQ Assay, a bias-controlled multiplex PCR. Processing in the source paper ran as follows. The number of nucleated cells in each sample was estimated from the amplification of reference gene primers within the assay. To quantify the absolute abundance of each unique TCRbeta CDR3 rearrangement, sequence reads were collapsed and filtered. For each sample, productive Simpson clonality was calculated as the square root of Simpson's diversity index over productive rearrangements. TCRdb holds this immuneACCESS table with in-frame rearrangements only. Some clones are missing; in checked studies, unresolved V genes explain under half, and the rest has no known cause. V and J calls plus clone size are reproduced from that table; the DNA served to infer D and trimming. The sample table holds 90,000 to 100,000 clones, of which roughly 80% were seen once. The ten most abundant clones make up approximately 6.7% of the sample.

The collaborating institutions used their own protocols to collect whole blood in K2EDTA tubes. For TCRbeta analysis, collaborators shipped samples in one of three forms: frozen whole blood, isolated PBMCs, or DNA extracted from either of those sample types. The junction shows trimming of 5 bases on V and 8 bases on J, plus 9 bases between the germline ends. From the cysteine through the phenylalanine, the CDR3 covers 11 amino acids. The CDR3 DNA has 33 bases and is translated from base 1. Looking up the germline V gene (reference sequence) yields CDR1 LNHDA and CDR2 SQIVND. Input material: peripheral blood. The V gene is TRBV19 and the J gene is TRBJ1-2; the best D guess is TRBD1, with 6 bases matching. The clonotype was recovered from a man between 60 and 70 years old with acute or convalescent COVID-19. CDR3 reads: CASSRRGGYTF. The DNA sequence reads TGTGCCAGTAGTCGCAGGGGCGGCTACACCTTC. This CDR3, with the reference TRBV19 and TRBJ1-2 proteins standing in past its ends, gives the full variable domain DGGITQSPKYLFRKEGQNVTLSCEQNLNHDAMYWYRQDPGQGLRLIYYSQIVNDFQKGDIAEGYSVSREKKESFPLTVTSAQKNPTAFYLCASSRRGGYTFGSGTRLTVV.